This TCR beta chain was captured by sequencing in a study of CD8 T cells in Susac syndrome. cDNA came from about 0.5 to 1 ug RNA primed by random hexamers. The amplification used immunoSEQ multiplex PCR on TCR beta CDR3; it spanned 54 Vbeta and 13 Jbeta. TCRdb processed the immunoSEQ multiplex PCR reads anew with MiXCR; each CDR3 protein has one entry. Of under 250,000 distinct CDR3 sequences in the sample, 94% were seen once. The V gene's germline CDR1 is SGDLS and CDR2 YYNGEE. The trim removed 7 bases at V and 0 bases at J, leaving 4 bases unmatched. The CDR3 spans 14 residues. Sequencing of TCR beta drew on CD8+ and CD4+ T cells from blood.

This clonotype originated in a human donor with Susac syndrome. The J gene is TRBJ2-3, the V gene TRBV9; 8 bases fit TRBD2. The sequenced material came from CD4+ T cells from PBMCs. CDR3 sequence: CASGSGGSTDTQYF. DNA for the CDR3: TGTGCCAGCGGGAGCGGGGGAAGCACAGATACGCAGTATTTT.